These 9 T cell receptor beta chains were sequenced from one sample in a study of vaccination effects on CD4 cells after COVID-19. Before sequencing, viral peptide pools were used by the ViraFEST assay to expand antigen-specific CD4+ T cells. Culturing for around ten days preceded CD4+ T cell isolation. The person was diagnosed with PCR-confirmed SARS-CoV-2 infection between March and December 2020. No antigens are known for them. Repertoires were generated with immunoSEQ multiplex PCR, while TCRdb's copy carries only in-frame clones and drops some. Of around 37,000 clones listed, roughly 73% were seen once; the top ten hold about 33%. Sequencing used CD4+ T cells from PBMCs cultured with a peptide pool, obtained before COVID-19 vaccination. The receptors were gathered from a human donor who had a prior SARS-CoV-2 infection.

This chain joins TRBV7-3 and TRBJ1-3; TRBD1 is a possible D gene (5 bases). CDR3 length equals 16 residues. V was clipped by 2 bases and J by 0 bases, with 11 bases between them. Germline CDR1 SGHTA, CDR2 FQGTGA. The CDR3 spells CASSLDGTSSGNTIYF. The DNA of the CDR3 is TGTGCCAGCAGCTTAGACGGGACTAGCTCTGGAAACACCATATATTTT.

This chain links TRBV6-1 with TRBJ2-4, with D tentatively TRBD1 (6 bases). This CDR3 region has 15 residues. Germline CDR1 MNHNS, CDR2 SASEGT. Trimming removed 2 bases from V and 7 bases from J, with 15 bases in between. Here the CDR3 DNA reads TGTGCCAGCAGTGAACGCGGCAGGGGTGTTAACATTCAGTACTTC. Protein sequence: CASSERGRGVNIQYF.

This chain uses TRBV4-3 with TRBJ2-5, with 7 bases identical to TRBD2. Per the germline V gene, CDR1 is LGHNA and CDR2 is YSLEER. The CDR3 runs 16 residues. The ends lost 0 bases at V and 7 bases at J; junction bases unmatched: 11. CDR3 residues: CASSQERGGSGATQYF. The CDR3 DNA reads as TGCGCCAGCAGCCAAGAGCGTGGCGGGAGCGGCGCGACCCAGTACTTC.

The chain couples TRBV5-3 to TRBJ1-4, with TRBD1 as a possible D gene (6 bases). TRBV5-3 is given ORF status, its function remaining uncertain. The CDR3 contains 15 residues. The V end lost 4 bases, the J end lost 7 bases, and 17 bases lay between the germline ends. Here the CDR3 DNA reads TGTGCCAGAAGCAATTGGACAGATAACGTTGAAAAACTGTTTTTT. Amino acid sequence: CARSNWTDNVEKLFF.

V is TRBV7-2 and J is TRBJ2-7, with D hard to call. V was shortened by 1 base and J by 4 bases, with 8 bases between the two germline ends. Looked up from germline, CDR1 is SGHTA and CDR2 is FQGNSA. This CDR3 has 13 amino acids. The DNA for the CDR3 is TGTGCCAGCAGCTTAGGAAGAAAATACGAGCAGTACTTC. Amino acid sequence: CASSLGRKYEQYF.

This clone was seen only once. J is TRBJ2-1 and V is TRBV19; D possibly corresponds to TRBD1 (6 bases). Per the germline V gene, CDR1 is LNHDA and CDR2 is SQIVND (reference sequence). The V end lost 1 base, the J end lost 2 bases, and 27 bases lay between the germline ends. This CDR3 has 21 amino acids. For the CDR3, the DNA is TGTGCCAGTAGTATAGGGACAGAACAAGAACCGGTAGCGCGAGCCTACAATGAGCAGTTCTTC. Its translation is CASSIGTEQEPVARAYNEQFF.

V is TRBV3-1 (or the pseudogene TRBV3-2) and J is TRBJ2-3; 7 bases match TRBD2. V lost 5 bases and J lost 1; bases outside the gene matches: 3. The V gene's germline CDR1 is LGHDT and CDR2 YNNKEL (reference sequence). The CDR3 covers 14 residues. This CDR3 reads CASSWTSGTDTQYF. The CDR3 DNA is TGTGCCAGCAGCTGGACTAGTGGCACAGATACGCAGTATTTT.

This clone has just a few counts. V gene TRBV5-1 combines with J gene TRBJ2-5; 7 bases line up with TRBD2. The junction had 5 bases not matched to a gene; V was cut back by 4 bases and J by 2 bases. This CDR3 is built from 14 residues. Looked up from germline, CDR1 is SGHRS and CDR2 is YFSETQ. For the CDR3, the DNA is TGCGCCAGCAGCGCCGGGACTACTCAAGAGACCCAGTACTTC. Protein sequence: CASSAGTTQETQYF.

This clone was detected once. The chain couples TRBV7-8 to TRBJ2-1, with 10 bases aligning to TRBD2. The trim removed 5 bases at V and 12 bases at J, leaving 16 bases unmatched. CDR1 is SGHVS, CDR2 FQNEAQ, per germline. The CDR3 spans 16 residues. This CDR3 is CASSPLALAGVLAQFF. As DNA, the CDR3 is TGTGCCAGCAGCCCCCTGGCCCTAGCGGGGGTTCTGGCGCAGTTCTTC.